These T cell receptor beta chains were read from a single sample in a study of blood T cells in healthy people across ages. TCRdb re-called the 5' RACE reads through MiXCR, storing one row per CDR3 protein. This sample has almost 1 million distinct CDR3 sequences, with roughly 50% found just once. The material sequenced was blood. The receptors stem from a woman between 55 and 75 years old in good health. Both conserved end residues are part of each CDR3. A D gene is named only where the DNA matches it firmly. Expanded clones are given a class, and other clones once, few, many or no size at all.

>TRBJ2-7|TRBV4-1|once|TRBD2
TGCGCCAGCAGCCAAGTAGCGGGTTCCTACAATGAGCAGTACTTC
CASSQVAGSYNEQYF
>TRBJ2-1|TRBV6-2/TRBV6-3|few|.
TGTGCCAGCGGCAGGGAGGCATACAATGAGCAGTTCTTC
CASGREAYNEQFF
>TRBJ1-2|TRBV4-1|few|.
TGCGCCAGCACCCTCGGGACATCCTCTAACTATGGCTACACCTTC
CASTLGTSSNYGYTF
>TRBJ2-3|TRBV7-7|.|TRBD2
TGTGCCAGCAGCCGTAGCGGGAGACGATCAGATACGCAGTATTTT
CASSRSGRRSDTQYF
>TRBJ2-3|TRBV5-1|once|.
TGCGCCAGCGGCTCCCGATGGACAGATACGCAGTATTTT
CASGSRWTDTQYF
>TRBJ2-7|TRBV6-5|.|TRBD2
TGTGCCACCCATCATCAGCGGGACCGAGTCCTCTACGAGCAGTACTTC
CATHHQRDRVLYEQYF
>TRBJ2-3|TRBV20-1|.|TRBD2
TGCAGTGCTAGTAAGGGACTAGCGGGAGGGATCACAGATACGCAGTATTTT
CSASKGLAGGITDTQYF
>TRBJ1-5|TRBV27|.|TRBD1
TGTGCCAGCAGTAAATTACGGACAGGGGGCGATCAGCCCCAGCATTTT
CASSKLRTGGDQPQHF
>TRBJ2-2|TRBV28|.|.
TGTGCCAGCGGGGGATGCCTTACCGGGGAGCTGTTTTTT
CASGGCLTGELFF
>TRBJ2-7|TRBV15|few|.
TGTGCCACCAGCAGAGAAGGTGGGGTAGGGTACGAGCAGTACTTC
CATSREGGVGYEQYF
>TRBJ1-6|TRBV7-9|.|.
TGTGCCAGCAGCTTAGCCCAAGTTGACACCCAGAGAGCCCTCCACTTT
CASSLAQVDTQRALHF
>TRBJ2-1|TRBV20-1|.|.
TGCAGTGCCCCCCCGAGCGGGCCGTACAATGAGCAGTTCTTC
CSAPPSGPYNEQFF
>TRBJ1-2|TRBV14|.|.
TGTGCCAGCAGCCCATTTTGGGGCGTCGAGTCGGGGCTCCTCTATGGCTACACCTTC
CASSPFWGVESGLLYGYTF
>TRBJ2-3|TRBV18|.|TRBD2
TGTGCCAGCTCACCGACTAGCCCTCTCATCACAGATACGCAGTATTTT
CASSPTSPLITDTQYF
>TRBJ2-7|TRBV20-1|few|.
TGCAGTGCTAGTGACACCTACTACGAGCAGTACTTC
CSASDTYYEQYF
>TRBJ1-6|TRBV3-1|.|.
TGTGCCAGCAGCCAAGTCGGTAGGAGGGATTCACCCCTCCACTTT
CASSQVGRRDSPLHF
>TRBJ2-7|TRBV20-1|.|.
TGCAGTGCTTTCCATAGCATGGCGCGACTGAGCACCGGCTCCTACGAGCAGTACTTC
CSAFHSMARLSTGSYEQYF
>TRBJ2-1|TRBV7-2|.|TRBD2
TGTGCCAGCAGCGGAGGGACTAGCGGGAGCTTCAAGCAGCAGTTCTTC
CASSGGTSGSFKQQFF
>TRBJ2-1|TRBV10-3|few|.
TGTGCCATCGGCGGAGACTACAATGAGCAGTTCTTC
CAIGGDYNEQFF
>TRBJ2-7|TRBV2|.|TRBD2
TGTGCCAGCCATTTTAGCGGGATCGTCCACGAGCAGTACTTC
CASHFSGIVHEQYF
>TRBJ2-5|TRBV4-2|.|.
TGTGCCAGCAGCCAACCAGGAACAAGGTACCAAGAGACCCAGTACTTC
CASSQPGTRYQETQYF
>TRBJ2-3|TRBV2|.|.
TGTGCCAGCAGTCCAACGAGAGATACGCGGTATTTT
CASSPTRDTRYF
>TRBJ2-1|TRBV2|.|TRBD1
TGTGCCAGCAGTGAATGGAGGGGACAGGGGGGTGAGCAGTTCTTC
CASSEWRGQGGEQFF
>TRBJ2-5|TRBV4-3|.|TRBD1
TGCGCCAGCAGCCAAACACAGGGGAATCAAGAGACCCAGTACTTC
CASSQTQGNQETQYF
>TRBJ2-1|TRBV20-1|.|.
TGCAGTGCTGAAAGGGGGGGGCCTAGGAATGAGCAGTTCTTC
CSAERGGPRNEQFF
>TRBJ2-3|TRBV5-1|.|.
TGCGCCAGCAGAAGAGCGGTAACCACAGATACGCAGTATTTT
CASRRAVTTDTQYF
>TRBJ1-1|TRBV27|.|TRBD1
TGTGCCAGCAGTAAGGACAGGGGGGACTCTGCAGCTTTCTTT
CASSKDRGDSAAFF
>TRBJ1-1|TRBV3-1|.|.
TGTGCCAGCAGCCAAGGTATCAGCGCAGAAGCTTTCTTT
CASSQGISAEAFF
>TRBJ2-5|TRBV7-9|.|TRBD2
TGTGCCAGCAGCGCCACGGCGGGGGGGAAAGAGACCCAGTACTTC
CASSATAGGKETQYF
>TRBJ2-3|TRBV7-9|.|TRBD2
TGTGCCAGCAGCTCCCCCCCCGGGACTAGCGTAAATTCACGCACAGATACGCAGTATTTT
CASSSPPGTSVNSRTDTQYF
>TRBJ2-1|TRBV7-8|.|TRBD2
TGTGCCAGCAGCTTGGGGCTATGGCGGGAGAAGGCCTACAATGAGCAGTTCTTC
CASSLGLWREKAYNEQFF
>TRBJ2-3|TRBV2|few|TRBD1
TGTGCCAGCACACCGGGACAGGGGTGGGGTACGCAGTATTTT
CASTPGQGWGTQYF
>TRBJ2-6|TRBV5-6|.|.
TGTGCCAGCAGCCCGGACATTGGGGCCAACGTCCTGACTTTC
CASSPDIGANVLTF
>TRBJ2-1|TRBV19|.|TRBD1
TGTGCCAGTAGTAAAGGGGGCGCTTCCTACAATGAGCAGTTCTTC
CASSKGGASYNEQFF
>TRBJ2-7|TRBV29-1|.|TRBD2
TGCAGCGTCCGGAGACTAGCGGGTCCCTACGAGCAGTACTTC
CSVRRLAGPYEQYF
>TRBJ2-5|TRBV20-1|few|TRBD2
TGCAGTGGAACGACTAGCGGGAGGGCCGGCGAGACCCAGTACTTC
CSGTTSGRAGETQYF
>TRBJ2-1|TRBV24-1|few|.
TGTGCCACCAGTGATTTGTCGACCGGGACGTCTAATGAGCAGTTCTTC
CATSDLSTGTSNEQFF
>TRBJ2-7|TRBV6-6|.|.
TGTGCCACCCTTAGGCAGCCTGGGACCTACGAGCAGTACTTC
CATLRQPGTYEQYF
>TRBJ1-1|TRBV5-1|few|.
TGCGCCAGCAGCTTGTATGGGGACACTGAAGCTTTCTTT
CASSLYGDTEAFF
>TRBJ1-5|TRBV4-1|.|TRBD1
TGCGCCAGCAGCCAACAACCTTGGACAGGGGGAATTGGTCAGCCCCAGCATTTT
CASSQQPWTGGIGQPQHF
>TRBJ2-5|TRBV6-6|many|.
TGTGCCAGCAGACATAGACAGGGACTGAAAGAGACCCAGTACTTC
CASRHRQGLKETQYF
>TRBJ2-1|TRBV6-5|.|TRBD1
TGTGCCAGCAGATCGGGACAGGACCTGGAGCAGTTCTTC
CASRSGQDLEQFF
>TRBJ2-1|TRBV29-1|.|.
TGCAGCGTGGTAGTCCGTTACAATGAGCAGTTCTTC
CSVVVRYNEQFF
>TRBJ2-7|TRBV20-1|.|.
TGCAGTGCTAGCCTTGGGGCGGGAACCTACGAGCAGTACTTC
CSASLGAGTYEQYF
>TRBJ2-3|TRBV9|.|.
TGTGCCAGCAGCGTGTCCGGGACCAGAGATACGCAGTATTTT
CASSVSGTRDTQYF
>TRBJ1-6|TRBV6-6|.|.
TGTGCCAGCAGTTACTCTTCTGGCTCACCCCTCCACTTT
CASSYSSGSPLHF
>TRBJ1-4|TRBV3-1|.|.
TGTGCCAGCAGCCGGGGCAGGGTAGGAAAACTGTTTTTT
CASSRGRVGKLFF
>TRBJ2-3|TRBV20-1|many|.
TGCAGTGCTAGAGTGTCCAAAGATACGCAGTATTTT
CSARVSKDTQYF
>TRBJ1-6|TRBV11-1|few|TRBD1
TGTGCCAGCAGCATCGGGACAGACGGGAGTGTACCCCTCCACTTT
CASSIGTDGSVPLHF
>TRBJ2-7|TRBV4-2|few|.
TGTGCCAGCAGCCCGTGGGGCGACTATTTGGGATCCTCTAGTACCACCTACGAGCAGTACTTC
CASSPWGDYLGSSSTTYEQYF
>TRBJ2-5|TRBV9|.|.
TGTGCCAGCAGCGTAATCAGGGGCGGGGTCCCGATCCGAGAGACCCAGTACTTC
CASSVIRGGVPIRETQYF
>TRBJ2-1|TRBV7-2|.|TRBD2
TGTGCCAGCAGCTTATGGGGGACTAGCGGGCGCTCCTACAATGAGCAGTTCTTC
CASSLWGTSGRSYNEQFF
>TRBJ2-7|TRBV4-2|.|.
TGTGCCAGCAGCCAATCCGCCGTGGAAAGCTCCTACGAGCAGTACTTC
CASSQSAVESSYEQYF
>TRBJ1-5|TRBV20-1|.|TRBD1
TGCAGTGCTAGAGATCAGGGGGGGGTGGAGCAGCCCCAGCATTTT
CSARDQGGVEQPQHF
>TRBJ2-1|TRBV20-1|few|.
TGCAGTGCTAGAGCCCCGTGGGAGCATGAGCAGTTCTTC
CSARAPWEHEQFF
>TRBJ1-5|TRBV20-1|.|.
TGCAGTGCTAGCGCCCCGCCTAGGGGACCATTTTCGGGCAATCAGCCCCAGCATTTT
CSASAPPRGPFSGNQPQHF
>TRBJ2-7|TRBV7-9|.|.
TGTGCCAGCAGCCCCCAGGTAGGGGGGGAGCAGTACTTC
CASSPQVGGEQYF
>TRBJ2-5|TRBV30|once|TRBD1
TGTGCCTGGAGTAGTTCCGACAGGGGGTCCTACAATGAGCAGTACTTC
CAWSSSDRGSYNEQYF